What follows describes a single T cell receptor beta chain. As originally analysed: Quantification of nucleated cells was approximated via reference gene primer amplification. Sequenced by immunoSEQ multiplex PCR; TCRdb stores in-frame clones only, minus some. V and J calls and clone size are given by that table; D and trimming were obtained from the DNA. Here the sample spans about 140,000 clones, roughly 90% being singletons. This entry is derived from a study of blood T cell repertoires in COVID-19. The wider study: There were acute and convalescent COVID-19 samples, and they came from the United States, Italy and Spain. T cells, B-cell-depleted T cells, or PBMCs supplied cDNA or gDNA.

The CDR3 runs to 13 residues. Trimming shortened V by 6 bases and J by 0 bases, and 7 bases separated the two germline ends. The chain links TRBV12-3 or TRBV12-4 to TRBJ2-3; the D is unclear. Specimen: peripheral blood. The TCR originated in a man in his sixties with active or convalescent COVID-19. The CDR3 coding sequence is TGTGCCAGCAGCGGCGGCAGCACAGATACGCAGTATTTT. This sequence encodes CASSGGSTDTQYF.